One sample yielded the 9 T cell receptor beta chains listed below, sequenced in a study of blood T cells in healthy people across ages. A second PCR of 7 to 11 cycles used a sample-barcoded 5' primer and a J-beta primer mix. TCRdb recomputed calls from the 5' RACE reads with MiXCR, one row per CDR3 protein. The table shows over 1,500,000 distinct CDR3 sequences, with 35% to 50% occurring only once. The specimen was blood. These TCRs come from a human donor in good health.

The V gene is TRBV5-1, the J gene TRBJ1-2; D is undetermined. V dropped 1 base and J dropped 2 bases, with 18 bases sitting between them. The CDR3 is 17 amino acids. Germline values: CDR1 SGHRS, CDR2 YFSETQ. CDR3 coding DNA: TGCGCCAGCAGCTTGAGCCCTTCGGAAGGGAACAACTATGGCTACACCTTC. Amino acids: CASSLSPSEGNNYGYTF.

The V gene is TRBV12-3 or TRBV12-4, the J gene TRBJ1-6; tentatively, D is TRBD1 (6 bases). V shed 5 bases and J shed 8 bases, with 13 bases lying between them. The CDR3 spans 14 residues. The CDR3 nucleotides read TGTGCCAGCAGTCCCGGGACATATTATTCACCCCTCCACTTT. Its protein is CASSPGTYYSPLHF.

J is TRBJ1-2 and V is TRBV9, with D unclear. Germline CDR1 SGDLS, CDR2 YYNGEE. This CDR3 has 16 residues. Between the trimmed V and J ends, which lost 0 bases and 0 bases, there was a span of 12 bases. The CDR3 sequence: CASSVEAGPSNYGYTF. In DNA form, the CDR3 reads TGTGCCAGCAGCGTAGAGGCAGGCCCCTCTAACTATGGCTACACCTTC.

The CDR3 coding sequence is TGCAGCGTTGAAGGGGAGGGCCCCTACGAGCAGTACTTC. Amino acids: CSVEGEGPYEQYF. The rearrangement joins TRBV29-1 to TRBJ2-7; 7 nucleotides agree with TRBD2. The CDR3 extends over 13 amino acids. V lost 1 base to trimming and J lost 2 bases; unmatched junction nucleotides: 2. In germline, CDR1 is SQVTM, CDR2 ANQGSEA.

The chain combines TRBV29-1 with TRBJ2-5; D gene ambiguous. The end of the DNA aligns better with TRBJ2-7, so the J call may be wrong. The CDR3 is 12 residues long. CDR1 SQVTM and CDR2 ANQGSEA come from the germline V gene. In DNA form, the CDR3 reads TGCAGCGCCTCGTGGGGTGTCTACGAGCAGTACTTC. Translation: CSASWGVYEQYF.

This clonotype appeared a single time. The chain carries TRBV10-3 and TRBJ2-3; 8 positions match TRBD2. The CDR3 runs 15 residues. Germline CDR1 ENHRY, CDR2 SYGVKD. The ends lost 3 bases at V and 2 bases at J; junction bases unmatched: 4. Here the CDR3 DNA reads TGTGCCATCAGTGAAGGTAGCGGGGACACAGATACGCAGTATTTT. Encoded protein: CAISEGSGDTDTQYF.

The genes are TRBV20-1 and TRBJ1-2, with D possibly matching TRBD1 (5 bases). With 3 bases removed from V and 4 bases from J, the gap between germline ends came to 9 bases. The CDR3 runs 12 residues. CDR1 DFQATT and CDR2 SNEGSKA come from the germline V gene (reference sequence). The CDR3: CSASNGGYGYTF. The CDR3 coding sequence is TGCAGTGCTAGTAATGGGGGCTATGGCTACACCTTC.

In this sample, this clonotype turned up a few times. This chain joins TRBV4-2 and TRBJ1-2; D possibly corresponds to TRBD1 (5 bases). Trimming took off 2 bases at V and 6 bases at J, with 13 bases between the two ends. This CDR3 contains 14 residues. CDR1 and CDR2 (germline): LGHNA, YNFKEQ. CDR3 sequence: CASSQYGGEHGYTF. CDR3 nucleotides: TGTGCCAGCAGCCAATACGGGGGGGAACATGGCTACACCTTC.

The V gene is TRBV29-1, the J gene TRBJ2-7; 11 bases map to TRBD1. The CDR3 sequence is 14 residues long. The J segment lost 1 base and the V segment lost 7 bases, leaving 6 bases of the junction unmatched. The germline gives CDR1 SQVTM, CDR2 ANQGSEA. This CDR3 is CSASGTGGSYEQYF. CDR3 bases: TGCAGCGCTTCCGGGACAGGGGGATCCTACGAGCAGTACTTC.